This note documents a single T cell receptor beta chain sequence. Its antigen is unidentified. TCRdb recomputed clones from the PCR reads via MiXCR. The sample lists some 12,000 clones; 35% to 45% were seen once. The data are from a study of metastatic and nonmetastatic thyroid tumors. Study information: Comparison of repertoires was carried out across blood and tumor or nodule tissue from malignant and benign thyroid patients.

Overall study results and limits: Across blood and tumor, TCR beta diversity in malignant thyroid tumors was reportedly significantly higher than in benign nodules.

Every patient underwent thyroid surgery untreated. The V gene lost 3 bases and the J gene lost 0 bases, with 12 bases spanning the gap. Germline assignment: CDR1 LNHDA and CDR2 SQIVND (reference sequence). The CDR3 sequence is 16 residues long. The gene calls are TRBV19 and TRBJ1-3; no definite D call. The sequence was collected from a female donor with papillary thyroid cancer or a benign thyroid nodule (not recorded which). Some clones in this sample may be carry-over from other donors' samples. Sequencing was done on a sample of tumor tissue. The CDR3 is CASSIVGASSGNTIYF. The DNA of the CDR3 is TGTGCCAGTAGTATCGTGGGCGCTAGCTCTGGAAACACCATATATTTT.